This TCR beta chain was recovered during a study of cytomegalovirus exposure and HLA in healthy donors. With 5 bases clipped from V and 8 bases from J, the junction kept 11 bases outside the gene matches. This CDR3 has 16 residues. From germline, CDR1 is SNHLY and CDR2 FYNNEI. The PCR ran on 60 Vbeta and 13 Jbeta primers. This table comes from immunoSEQ multiplex PCR, and its TCRdb copy is limited to in-frame clones, with some not included. This table holds about 150,000 clones, about 81% found once. Study conclusions and caveats: Analyzed later, association rates of TCRs varied across HLA loci, with DRB1 most and HLA-C fewest.

As concerns this clone: The antigen is unknown.

This receptor was identified in a woman in her fifties or sixties in good health and CMV-seropositive. The J gene is TRBJ1-6, the V gene TRBV2; 8 bases fit TRBD1. Sequencing was done on a sample of PBMCs. The CDR3 loop reads CASSLTGDISYSPLHF. The CDR3 nucleotides read TGTGCCAGCAGTCTGACAGGGGACATCTCATATTCACCCCTCCACTTT.